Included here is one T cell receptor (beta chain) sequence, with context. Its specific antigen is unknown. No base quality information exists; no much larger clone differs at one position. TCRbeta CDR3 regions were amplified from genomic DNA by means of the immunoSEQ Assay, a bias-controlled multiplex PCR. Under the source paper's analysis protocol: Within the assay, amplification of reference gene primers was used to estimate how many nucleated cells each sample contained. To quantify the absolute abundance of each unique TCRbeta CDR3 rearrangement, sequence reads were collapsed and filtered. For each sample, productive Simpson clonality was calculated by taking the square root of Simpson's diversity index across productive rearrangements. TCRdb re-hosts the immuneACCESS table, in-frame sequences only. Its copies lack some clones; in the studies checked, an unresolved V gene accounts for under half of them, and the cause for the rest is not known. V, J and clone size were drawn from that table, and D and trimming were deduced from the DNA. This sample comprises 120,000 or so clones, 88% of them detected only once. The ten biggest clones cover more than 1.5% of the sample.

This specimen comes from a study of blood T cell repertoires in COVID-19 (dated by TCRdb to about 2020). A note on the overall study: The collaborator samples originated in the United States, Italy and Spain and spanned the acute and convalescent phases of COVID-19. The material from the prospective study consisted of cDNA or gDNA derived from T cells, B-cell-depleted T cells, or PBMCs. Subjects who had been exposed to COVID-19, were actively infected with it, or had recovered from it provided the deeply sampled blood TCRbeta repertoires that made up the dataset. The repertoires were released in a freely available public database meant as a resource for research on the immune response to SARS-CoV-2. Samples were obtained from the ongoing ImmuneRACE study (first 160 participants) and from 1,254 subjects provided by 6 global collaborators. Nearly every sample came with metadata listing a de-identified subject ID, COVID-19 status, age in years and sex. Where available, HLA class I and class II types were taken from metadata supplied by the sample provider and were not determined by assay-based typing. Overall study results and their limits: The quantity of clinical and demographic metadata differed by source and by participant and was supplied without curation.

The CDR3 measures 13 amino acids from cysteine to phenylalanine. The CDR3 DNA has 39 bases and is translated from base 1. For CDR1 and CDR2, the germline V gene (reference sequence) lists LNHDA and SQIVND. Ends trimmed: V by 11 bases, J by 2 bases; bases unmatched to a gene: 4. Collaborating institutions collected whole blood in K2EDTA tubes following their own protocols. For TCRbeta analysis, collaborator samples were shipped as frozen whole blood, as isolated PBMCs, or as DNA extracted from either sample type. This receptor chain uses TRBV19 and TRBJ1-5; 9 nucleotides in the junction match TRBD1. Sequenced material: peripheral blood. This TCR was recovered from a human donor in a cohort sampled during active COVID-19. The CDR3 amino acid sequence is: CAGGQGGNQPQHF. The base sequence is TGTGCCGGGGGACAGGGAGGCAATCAGCCCCAGCATTTT.